A selection of T cell receptor beta chains follows, all from one sample in a study of T cells in Graves' hyperthyroidism and ophthalmopathy. In TCRdb, the multiplex PCR reads were re-called with MiXCR into one record per CDR3 protein. In the table there are 480,000 or so distinct CDR3 sequences, about 46% of which are singletons. The sample was peripheral blood or thyroid tissue (not recorded which). Receptors originate from an adult woman with Graves' disease, either hyperthyroidism or ophthalmopathy (not recorded which). Each CDR3 is given with its conserved first and last residue. Each record gives: D gene, CDR3 length, clone size, V gene, J gene, CDR3 protein, CDR3 DNA. D genes are given only for firm matches. Clone size is shown for a subset of rows, as once, few, many or a class of expanded clone.

D gene: -; CDR3 length: 16; clone size: -; V gene: TRBV7-2; J gene: TRBJ1-2; CDR3 protein: CASSERTAKPFKGYTF; CDR3 DNA: TGTGCCAGCAGCGAGCGGACAGCGAAGCCCTTTAAGGGCTACACCTTC
D gene: TRBD1; CDR3 length: 15; clone size: many; V gene: TRBV7-9; J gene: TRBJ1-1; CDR3 protein: CASSYRTGWDPEAFF; CDR3 DNA: TGTGCCAGCAGCTACAGGACAGGGTGGGATCCTGAAGCTTTCTTT
D gene: -; CDR3 length: 15; clone size: -; V gene: TRBV24-1; J gene: TRBJ2-5; CDR3 protein: CATSAPGPRGETQYF; CDR3 DNA: TGTGCCACCAGTGCTCCGGGACCTAGAGGAGAGACCCAGTACTTC
D gene: TRBD1; CDR3 length: 17; clone size: many; V gene: TRBV4-1; J gene: TRBJ1-6; CDR3 protein: CASSQGSGTGNNSPLHF; CDR3 DNA: TGCGCCAGCAGCCAAGGTTCCGGGACAGGGAATAATTCACCCCTCCACTTT
D gene: -; CDR3 length: 12; clone size: many; V gene: TRBV5-6; J gene: TRBJ1-1; CDR3 protein: CASSTRRSEAFF; CDR3 DNA: TGTGCCAGCAGCACTCGTAGGAGCGAAGCTTTCTTT
D gene: TRBD1; CDR3 length: 16; clone size: -; V gene: TRBV5-1; J gene: TRBJ1-1; CDR3 protein: CASSLDGTEVNTEAFF; CDR3 DNA: TGCGCCAGCAGCTTGGATGGGACAGAAGTGAACACTGAAGCTTTCTTT
D gene: -; CDR3 length: 12; clone size: -; V gene: TRBV29-1; J gene: TRBJ2-7; CDR3 protein: CSVGQNTGEQYF; CDR3 DNA: TGCAGCGTCGGACAGAACACCGGGGAGCAGTACTTC
D gene: -; CDR3 length: 14; clone size: few; V gene: TRBV30; J gene: TRBJ1-1; CDR3 protein: CAWSVGQDIPEAFF; CDR3 DNA: TGTGCCTGGAGTGTAGGCCAGGACATCCCTGAAGCTTTCTTT
D gene: -; CDR3 length: 14; clone size: few; V gene: TRBV7-9; J gene: TRBJ2-5; CDR3 protein: CASSLAGQGQTQYF; CDR3 DNA: TGTGCCAGCAGCTTAGCGGGCCAGGGTCAGACCCAGTACTTC
D gene: TRBD1; CDR3 length: 18; clone size: -; V gene: TRBV7-2; J gene: TRBJ1-6; CDR3 protein: CASSLGPLGQDYNSPLHF; CDR3 DNA: TGTGCCAGCAGCTTAGGTCCATTGGGACAGGATTATAATTCACCCCTCCACTTT
D gene: -; CDR3 length: 14; clone size: -; V gene: TRBV20-1; J gene: TRBJ1-1; CDR3 protein: CSARGGGANTEAFF; CDR3 DNA: TGCAGTGCTAGAGGGGGGGGGGCAAACACTGAAGCTTTCTTT
D gene: -; CDR3 length: 15; clone size: many; V gene: TRBV7-3; J gene: TRBJ2-2; CDR3 protein: CASSLYGAGTGELFF; CDR3 DNA: TGTGCCAGCAGCTTATACGGAGCGGGCACCGGGGAGCTGTTTTTT
D gene: TRBD1; CDR3 length: 17; clone size: -; V gene: TRBV7-6; J gene: TRBJ1-4; CDR3 protein: CASSLVGQGAPNEKLFF; CDR3 DNA: TGTGCCAGCAGCTTAGTAGGACAGGGGGCGCCGAATGAAAAACTGTTTTTT
D gene: -; CDR3 length: 14; clone size: many; V gene: TRBV5-1; J gene: TRBJ1-2; CDR3 protein: CASSLPGSNYGYTF; CDR3 DNA: TGCGCCAGCAGCTTGCCGGGATCTAACTATGGCTACACCTTC
D gene: TRBD1; CDR3 length: 12; clone size: -; V gene: TRBV29-1; J gene: TRBJ2-6; CDR3 protein: CSAGTGTNVLTF; CDR3 DNA: TGCAGCGCAGGGACAGGGACCAACGTCCTGACTTTC
D gene: TRBD1; CDR3 length: 13; clone size: -; V gene: TRBV20-1; J gene: TRBJ2-7; CDR3 protein: CSASPGTGYEQYF; CDR3 DNA: TGCAGTGCTAGTCCCGGGACAGGCTACGAGCAGTACTTC
D gene: -; CDR3 length: 14; clone size: -; V gene: TRBV29-1; J gene: TRBJ2-7; CDR3 protein: CSVWGGLSSYEQYF; CDR3 DNA: TGCAGCGTTTGGGGTGGCCTGAGCTCCTACGAGCAGTACTTC
D gene: TRBD1; CDR3 length: 15; clone size: many; V gene: TRBV9; J gene: TRBJ2-7; CDR3 protein: CASSDEPQGAGEQYF; CDR3 DNA: TGTGCCAGCAGCGACGAGCCACAGGGGGCTGGCGAGCAGTACTTC
D gene: -; CDR3 length: 15; clone size: -; V gene: TRBV9; J gene: TRBJ1-1; CDR3 protein: CASSPSRVGNTEAFF; CDR3 DNA: TGTGCCAGCAGCCCATCGAGAGTGGGGAACACTGAAGCTTTCTTT
D gene: -; CDR3 length: 14; clone size: few; V gene: TRBV15; J gene: TRBJ1-5; CDR3 protein: CATGVYLSNQPQHF; CDR3 DNA: TGTGCCACCGGAGTATACTTGAGCAATCAGCCCCAGCATTTT